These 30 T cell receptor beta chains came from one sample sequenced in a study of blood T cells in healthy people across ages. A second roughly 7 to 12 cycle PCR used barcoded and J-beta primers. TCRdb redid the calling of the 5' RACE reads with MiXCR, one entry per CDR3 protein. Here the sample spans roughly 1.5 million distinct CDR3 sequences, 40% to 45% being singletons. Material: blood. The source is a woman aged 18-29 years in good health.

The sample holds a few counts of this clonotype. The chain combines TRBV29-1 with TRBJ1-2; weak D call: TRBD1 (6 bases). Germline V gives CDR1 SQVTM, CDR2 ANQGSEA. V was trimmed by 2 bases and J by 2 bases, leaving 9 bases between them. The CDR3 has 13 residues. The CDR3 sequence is CSVETQGNYGYTF. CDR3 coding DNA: TGCAGCGTTGAAACCCAGGGGAACTATGGCTACACCTTC.

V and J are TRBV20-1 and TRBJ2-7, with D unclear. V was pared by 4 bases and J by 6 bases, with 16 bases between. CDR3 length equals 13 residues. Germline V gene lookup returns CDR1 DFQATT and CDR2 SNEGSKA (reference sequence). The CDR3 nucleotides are TGCAGTGCTAAGATTCCCGTCTTGGGCGAGCAGTACTTC. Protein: CSAKIPVLGEQYF.

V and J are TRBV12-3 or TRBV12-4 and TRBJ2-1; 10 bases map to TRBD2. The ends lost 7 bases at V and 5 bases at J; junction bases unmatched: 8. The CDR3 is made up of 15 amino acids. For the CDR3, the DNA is TGTGCCAGCACCCCAAGGCTAGCGGGAGACAATGAGCAGTTCTTC. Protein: CASTPRLAGDNEQFF.

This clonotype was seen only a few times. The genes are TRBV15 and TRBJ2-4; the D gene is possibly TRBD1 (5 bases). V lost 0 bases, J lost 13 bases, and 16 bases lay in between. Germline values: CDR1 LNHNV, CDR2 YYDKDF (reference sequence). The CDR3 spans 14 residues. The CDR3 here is CATSRDFTGDRQYF. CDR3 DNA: TGTGCCACCAGCAGAGATTTTACAGGCGACCGACAGTACTTC.

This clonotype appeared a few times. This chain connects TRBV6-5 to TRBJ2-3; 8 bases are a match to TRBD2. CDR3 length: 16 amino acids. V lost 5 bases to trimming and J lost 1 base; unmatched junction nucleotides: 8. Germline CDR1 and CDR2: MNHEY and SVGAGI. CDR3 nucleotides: TGTGCCAGCAGTCCTCATAGAGCGGGGGGCACAGATACGCAGTATTTT. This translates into CASSPHRAGGTDTQYF.

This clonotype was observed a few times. CDR3 residues: CASDPSSYNEQFF. CDR3 bases: TGTGCCAGCGACCCGAGCTCCTACAATGAGCAGTTCTTC. The chain links TRBV5-5 to TRBJ2-1; D gene unclear. CDR3 size: 13 residues. V was shortened by 7 bases and J by 0 bases, with 8 bases between the two germline ends. Germline lookup yields CDR1 SGHKS and CDR2 YYEKEE (reference sequence). The whole variable domain, remainder taken from reference TRBV5-5 and TRBJ2-1, is DAGVTQSPTHLIKTRGQQVTLRCSPISGHKSVSWYQQVLGQGPQFIFQYYEKEERGRGNFPDRFSARQFPNYSSELNVNALLLGDSALYLCASDPSSYNEQFFGPGTRLTVL.

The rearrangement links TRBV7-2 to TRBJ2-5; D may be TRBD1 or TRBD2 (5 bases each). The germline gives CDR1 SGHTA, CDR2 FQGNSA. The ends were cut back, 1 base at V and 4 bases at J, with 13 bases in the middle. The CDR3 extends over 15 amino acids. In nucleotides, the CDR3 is TGTGCCAGCAGCTTAGAACTGGGGGAATCAGAGACCCAGTACTTC. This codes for CASSLELGESETQYF.

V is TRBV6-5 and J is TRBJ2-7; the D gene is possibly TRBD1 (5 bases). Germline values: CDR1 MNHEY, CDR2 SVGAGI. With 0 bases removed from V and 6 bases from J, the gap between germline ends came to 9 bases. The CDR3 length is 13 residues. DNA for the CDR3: TGTGCCAGCAGTTACTCAGAAGGGGTCGAGCAGTACTTC. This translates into CASSYSEGVEQYF.

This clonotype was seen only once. CDR3 loop: CASSPTAGGGQPQHF. In DNA form, the CDR3 reads TGTGCCAGCAGCCCGACGGCAGGGGGAGGCCAGCCCCAGCATTTT. This chain connects TRBV27 to TRBJ1-5; 7 bases are a match to TRBD1. Trimming took 6 bases from V and 7 from J; bases not matched to a gene: 12. Germline V lookup: CDR1 MNHEY, CDR2 SMNVEV (reference sequence). The CDR3 contains 15 residues.

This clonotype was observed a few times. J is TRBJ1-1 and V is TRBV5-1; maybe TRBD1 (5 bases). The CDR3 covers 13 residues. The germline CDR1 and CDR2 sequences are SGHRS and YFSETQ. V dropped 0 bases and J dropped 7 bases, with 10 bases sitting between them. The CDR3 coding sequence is TGCGCCAGCAGCTTGGAGACAGTTTATGAAGCTTTCTTT. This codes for CASSLETVYEAFF.

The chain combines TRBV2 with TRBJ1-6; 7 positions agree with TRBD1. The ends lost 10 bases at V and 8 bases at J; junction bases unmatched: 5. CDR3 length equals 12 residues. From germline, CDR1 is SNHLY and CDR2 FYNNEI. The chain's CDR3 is CATGQAHSPLHF. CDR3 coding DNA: TGTGCCACCGGACAGGCCCATTCACCCCTCCACTTT.

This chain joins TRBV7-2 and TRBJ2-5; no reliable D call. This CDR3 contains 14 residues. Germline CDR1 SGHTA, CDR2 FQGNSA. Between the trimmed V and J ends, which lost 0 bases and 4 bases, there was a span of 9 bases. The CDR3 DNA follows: TGTGCCAGCAGCTTAGCGACTTTAGGAGAGACCCAGTACTTC. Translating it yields CASSLATLGETQYF.

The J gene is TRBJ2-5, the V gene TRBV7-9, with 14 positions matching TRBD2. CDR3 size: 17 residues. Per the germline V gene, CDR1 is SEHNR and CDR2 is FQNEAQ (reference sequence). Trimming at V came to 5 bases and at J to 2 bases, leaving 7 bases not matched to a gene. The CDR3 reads CASSPRLAGGPQETQYF. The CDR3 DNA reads TGTGCCAGCAGCCCCAGACTAGCGGGGGGGCCGCAAGAGACCCAGTACTTC.

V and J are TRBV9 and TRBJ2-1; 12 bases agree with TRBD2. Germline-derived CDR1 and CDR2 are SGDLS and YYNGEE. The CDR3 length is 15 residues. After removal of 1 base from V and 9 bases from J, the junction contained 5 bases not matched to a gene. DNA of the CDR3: TGTGCCAGCAGCGTATCTAGCGGGGGGGGGACTGAGCAGTTCTTC. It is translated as CASSVSSGGGTEQFF.

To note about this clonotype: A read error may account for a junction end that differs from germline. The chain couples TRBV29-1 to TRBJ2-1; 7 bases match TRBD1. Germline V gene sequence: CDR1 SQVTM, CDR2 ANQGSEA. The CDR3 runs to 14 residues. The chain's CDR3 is CSVEGTATYSEQFF. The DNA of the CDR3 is TGCAGCGTGGAAGGGACAGCGACCTACAGTGAGCAGTTCTTC.

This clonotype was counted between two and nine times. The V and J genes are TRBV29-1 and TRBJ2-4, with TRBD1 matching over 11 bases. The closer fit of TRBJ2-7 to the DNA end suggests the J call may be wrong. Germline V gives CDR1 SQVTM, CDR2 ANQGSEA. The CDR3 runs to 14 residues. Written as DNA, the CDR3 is TGCAGCGTTGTCCCAGGACAGGGGGCGGACGAGCAGTACTTC. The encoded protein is CSVVPGQGADEQYF.

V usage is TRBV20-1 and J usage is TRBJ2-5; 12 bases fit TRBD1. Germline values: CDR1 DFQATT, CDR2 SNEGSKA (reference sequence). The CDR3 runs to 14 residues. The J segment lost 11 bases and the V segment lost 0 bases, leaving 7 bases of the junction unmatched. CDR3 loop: CSAREGTGGWEQYF. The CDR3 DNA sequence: TGCAGTGCTAGAGAAGGGACAGGGGGCTGGGAGCAGTACTTC.

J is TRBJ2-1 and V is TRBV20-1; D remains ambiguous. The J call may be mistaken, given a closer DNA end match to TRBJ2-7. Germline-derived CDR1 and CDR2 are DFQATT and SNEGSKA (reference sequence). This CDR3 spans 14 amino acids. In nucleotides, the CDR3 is TGCAGTGCTTTTGTGAAGAGCTCCTACAATGAGCAGTACTTC. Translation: CSAFVKSSYNEQYF.

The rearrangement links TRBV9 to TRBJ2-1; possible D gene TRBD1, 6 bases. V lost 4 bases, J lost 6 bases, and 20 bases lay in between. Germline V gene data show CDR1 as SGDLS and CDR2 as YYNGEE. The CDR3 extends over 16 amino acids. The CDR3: CASSPGAGAFSNEQFF. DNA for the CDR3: TGTGCCAGCAGCCCTGGGGCAGGGGCTTTTTCCAATGAGCAGTTCTTC.

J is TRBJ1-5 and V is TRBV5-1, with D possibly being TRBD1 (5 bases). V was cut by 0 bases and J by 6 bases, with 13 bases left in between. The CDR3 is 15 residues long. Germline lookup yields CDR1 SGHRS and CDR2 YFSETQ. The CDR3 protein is CASSLGTGGPQPQHF. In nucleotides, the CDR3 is TGCGCCAGCAGCTTGGGTACAGGAGGGCCTCAGCCCCAGCATTTT.

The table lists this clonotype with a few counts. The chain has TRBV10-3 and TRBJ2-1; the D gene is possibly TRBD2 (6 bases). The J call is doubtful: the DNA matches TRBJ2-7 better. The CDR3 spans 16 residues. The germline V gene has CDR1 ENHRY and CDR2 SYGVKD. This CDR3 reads CAISDWRGSSYNEQYF. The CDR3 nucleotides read TGTGCCATCAGTGACTGGCGGGGCTCCTCCTACAATGAGCAGTACTTC.

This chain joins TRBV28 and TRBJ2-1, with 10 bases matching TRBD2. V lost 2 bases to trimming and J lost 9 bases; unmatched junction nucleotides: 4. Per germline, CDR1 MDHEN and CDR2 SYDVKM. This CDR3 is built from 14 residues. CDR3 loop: CASSLLGLAFEQFF. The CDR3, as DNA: TGTGCCAGCAGTTTACTGGGACTAGCGTTTGAGCAGTTCTTC.

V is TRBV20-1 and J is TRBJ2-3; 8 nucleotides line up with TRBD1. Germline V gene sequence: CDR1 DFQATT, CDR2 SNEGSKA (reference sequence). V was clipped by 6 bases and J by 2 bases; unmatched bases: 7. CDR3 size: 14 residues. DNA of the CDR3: TGCAGTGCCGGTCGGACAGGGCTCACAGATACGCAGTATTTT. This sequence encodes CSAGRTGLTDTQYF.

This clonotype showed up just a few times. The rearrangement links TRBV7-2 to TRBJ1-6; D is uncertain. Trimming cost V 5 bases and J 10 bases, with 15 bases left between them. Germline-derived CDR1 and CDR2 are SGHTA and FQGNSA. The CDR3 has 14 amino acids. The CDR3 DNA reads TGTGCCAGCAGCCGCGACTTAGCAGGATCACCCCTCCACTTT. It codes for CASSRDLAGSPLHF.

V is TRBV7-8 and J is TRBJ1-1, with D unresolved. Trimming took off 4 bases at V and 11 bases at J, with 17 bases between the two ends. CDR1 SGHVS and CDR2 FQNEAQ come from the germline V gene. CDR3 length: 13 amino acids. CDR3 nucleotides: TGTGCCAGCAGCTCCTTAGGTGGAGGTGGGGCTTTCTTT. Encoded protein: CASSSLGGGGAFF.

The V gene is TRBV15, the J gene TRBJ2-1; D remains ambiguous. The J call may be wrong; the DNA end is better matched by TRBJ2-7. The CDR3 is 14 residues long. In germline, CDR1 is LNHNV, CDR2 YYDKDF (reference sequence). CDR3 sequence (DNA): TGTGCCACCAGCAGGCAAACAGCAAGCAATGAGCAGTACTTC. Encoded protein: CATSRQTASNEQYF.

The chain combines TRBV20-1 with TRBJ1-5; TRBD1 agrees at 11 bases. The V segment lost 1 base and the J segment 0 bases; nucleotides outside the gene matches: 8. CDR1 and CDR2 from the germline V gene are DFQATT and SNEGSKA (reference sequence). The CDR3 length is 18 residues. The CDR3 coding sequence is TGCAGTGCTAGAGCGTGGACAGGGGGCCCGGGTAGCAATCAGCCCCAGCATTTT. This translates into CSARAWTGGPGSNQPQHF.

The CDR3 sequence is CASSESRGAQYF. In DNA, the CDR3 is TGCGCCAGCAGTGAGTCAAGGGGAGCGCAGTATTTT. The chain has TRBV10-1 and TRBJ2-3, with D possibly called TRBD1 or TRBD2 (5 bases each). CDR1 and CDR2 (germline): WNHNN, SYGVQD (reference sequence). Trimming took 0 bases from V and 10 from J, leaving 8 bases between them. CDR3 size: 12 residues.

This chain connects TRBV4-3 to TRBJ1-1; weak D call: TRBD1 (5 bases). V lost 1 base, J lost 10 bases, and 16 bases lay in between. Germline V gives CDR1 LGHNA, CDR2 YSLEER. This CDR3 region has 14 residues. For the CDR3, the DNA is TGCGCCAGCAGCCAAGGGGGCCCTCCCCTAGGAGCTTTCTTT. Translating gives CASSQGGPPLGAFF.

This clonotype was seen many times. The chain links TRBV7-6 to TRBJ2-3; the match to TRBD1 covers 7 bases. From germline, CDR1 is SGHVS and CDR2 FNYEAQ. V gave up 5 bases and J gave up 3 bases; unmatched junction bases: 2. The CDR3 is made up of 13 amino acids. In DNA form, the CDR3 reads TGTGCCAGCAGCATACAGGGGACAGATACGCAGTATTTT. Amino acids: CASSIQGTDTQYF.